This is a list of T cell receptor beta chains from one sample in a study of blood T cell repertoires in COVID-19. TCRdb's copy holds only in-frame clones and misses some; the assay was immunoSEQ multiplex PCR. Among around 180,000 clones, under 90% were seen once, and the ten largest hold about 10%. Sequencing was performed on peripheral blood. Receptors were obtained from a woman older than 75 with active or convalescent COVID-19. CDR3s include the opening cysteine and the closing phenylalanine or tryptophan. D genes are given only for firm matches. Expanded clones get a size class; other rows say once, few or many, or leave the size out.

>TRBV30|.|.|TRBJ1-1
TGTGCCTGGAGACAGATGAACACTGAAGCTTTCTTT
CAWRQMNTEAFF
>TRBV5-1|.|few|TRBJ1-1
TGCGCCAGCAGCTTGGTAGGGGTCACTGAAGCTTTCTTT
CASSLVGVTEAFF
>TRBV27|TRBD1|.|TRBJ2-7
TGTGCCAGGGAAATTGGACAGGGGTACGAGCAGTACTTC
CAREIGQGYEQYF
>TRBV19|.|.|TRBJ2-7
TGTGCCAGTAGTAGGGGCACTTCCTACGAGCAGTACTTC
CASSRGTSYEQYF
>TRBV18|.|.|TRBJ2-1
TGTGCCAGCTCACCACGTACTAGCTCATCCTACAATGAGCAGTTCTTC
CASSPRTSSSYNEQFF
>TRBV6-6|.|once|TRBJ2-3
TGTGCCAGCAGGATGAGGGGACTTACTAGCACAGATACGCAGTATTTT
CASRMRGLTSTDTQYF
>TRBV28|TRBD1|once|TRBJ1-2
TGTGCCAGCAGCCCACTCAGGACAGGGTCGGGCTATGGCTACACCTTC
CASSPLRTGSGYGYTF
>TRBV5-6|.|.|TRBJ2-1
TGTGCCAGCAGCTTGCGCGGGAATTCCTACAATGAGCAGTTCTTC
CASSLRGNSYNEQFF
>TRBV24-1|TRBD2|.|TRBJ2-1
TGTGCCACCAGCAAGGGACTAGCGGGATCCAATGAGCAGTTCTTC
CATSKGLAGSNEQFF
>TRBV21-1|.|.|TRBJ1-2
TGTGCCAGCAGTCCACAGGGTGTGATAGGACATGGCTACACCTTC
CASSPQGVIGHGYTF
>TRBV9|TRBD1|.|TRBJ1-5
TGTGCCAGCAGCCTCGGTAGGGGGCGCAATCAGCCCCAGCATTTT
CASSLGRGRNQPQHF
>TRBV5-1|.|.|TRBJ1-1
TGCGCCAGCAGCTTGGTCCGACGGGGGACTGAAGCTTTCTTT
CASSLVRRGTEAFF
>TRBV19|TRBD1|.|TRBJ1-1
TGTGCCCGCTGGACAGGCTGGGGAGCTTTCTTT
CARWTGWGAFF
>TRBV30|.|.|TRBJ1-1
TGTGCCTGGAGTATGGCAGGGACACATAACACTGAAGCTTTCTTT
CAWSMAGTHNTEAFF
>TRBV7-3|TRBD2|.|TRBJ2-1
TGTGCCAGCAGCTTCGGACTAGCGGACTACAATGAGCAGTTCTTC
CASSFGLADYNEQFF
>TRBV2|.|few|TRBJ1-5
TGTGCCAGCAGTGAACGCGGTAACAATCAGCCCCAGCATTTT
CASSERGNNQPQHF
>TRBV5-1|TRBD1|.|TRBJ1-1
TGCGCCAGCAGCCGGGACAGGGGCGGTACTGAAGCTTTCTTT
CASSRDRGGTEAFF
>TRBV7-8|.|.|TRBJ1-2
TGTGCCAGCAGCTTCGGGGGGCCTGCTACCTATGGCTACACCTTC
CASSFGGPATYGYTF
>TRBV5-1|.|.|TRBJ1-2
TGCGCCAGCAGCTTTGGGGGCGACTATGGCTACACCTTC
CASSFGGDYGYTF
>TRBV11-2|TRBD2|.|TRBJ2-2
TGTGCCAGCAGCCCCAGACTAGCGGGAGCAATATCCGGGGAGCTGTTTTTT
CASSPRLAGAISGELFF
>TRBV5-1|TRBD2|.|TRBJ2-7
TGCGCCAGCAGCTTGGTAGCGGGAGTACCCGAGCAGTACTTC
CASSLVAGVPEQYF
>TRBV7-9|.|.|TRBJ1-1
TGTGCCAGCAGGGGGCCCAGTGGAGCTTTCTTT
CASRGPSGAFF
>TRBV19|TRBD2|.|TRBJ2-1
TGTGCCAGTACCAAGGGACTAGCGGGACGAGAACCTTACAATGAGCAGTTCTTC
CASTKGLAGREPYNEQFF
>TRBV23-1|.|.|TRBJ1-6
TGCGCCAGCAGACTCATATGGGGCAGGGAACATTCACCCCTCCACTTT
CASRLIWGREHSPLHF
>TRBV5-1|.|.|TRBJ2-1
TGCGCCAGCAGCTTGTCAGGGATTGAGCAGTTCTTC
CASSLSGIEQFF
>TRBV4-2|.|.|TRBJ2-1
TGTGCCAGCAGCCTTACGACAGGCCAACCTTACAATGAGCAGTTCTTC
CASSLTTGQPYNEQFF
>TRBV5-1|TRBD2|.|TRBJ2-3
TGCGCCAGCAGCCTCACGACTAGCGGAGACGGTGGAGATACGCAGTATTTT
CASSLTTSGDGGDTQYF
>TRBV5-1|.|.|TRBJ2-2
TGCGCCAGCAGCTTGGCCGGCCTAGCGAGCACCGGGGAGCTGTTTTTT
CASSLAGLASTGELFF
>TRBV27|TRBD1|.|TRBJ1-5
TGTGCCAGCACCGGGGACAGGGGAGAGGATCAGCCCCAGCATTTT
CASTGDRGEDQPQHF
>TRBV7-2|TRBD1|.|TRBJ1-4
TGTGCCAGCAGCTTAGTTGGTTTGGGACAGGGTATAACTAATGAAAAACTGTTTTTT
CASSLVGLGQGITNEKLFF
>TRBV20-1|.|.|TRBJ2-7
TGCAGTGCTAGTCTCGGTCAGGGAGGCTACGAGCAGTACTTC
CSASLGQGGYEQYF